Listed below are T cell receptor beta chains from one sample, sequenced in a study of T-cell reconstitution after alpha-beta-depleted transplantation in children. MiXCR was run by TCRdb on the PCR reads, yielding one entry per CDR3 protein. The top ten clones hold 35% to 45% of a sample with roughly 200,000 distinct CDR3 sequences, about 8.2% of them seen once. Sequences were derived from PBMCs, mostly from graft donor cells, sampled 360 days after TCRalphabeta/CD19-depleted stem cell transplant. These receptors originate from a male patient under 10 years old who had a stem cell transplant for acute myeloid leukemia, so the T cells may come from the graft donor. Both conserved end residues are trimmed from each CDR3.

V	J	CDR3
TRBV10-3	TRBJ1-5	AISDEHHNQPQH
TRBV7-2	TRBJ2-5	ASSFSGTHGETQY
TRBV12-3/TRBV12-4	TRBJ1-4	ASREARSNEKLF
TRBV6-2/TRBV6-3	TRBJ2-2	ASSWNTVWAGELF
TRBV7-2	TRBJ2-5	ASSLGAHMTQETQY
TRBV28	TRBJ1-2	ASSSPAGGYGYT
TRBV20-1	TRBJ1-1	SASWGGTEAF
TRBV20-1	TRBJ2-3	SPMGPLGDTQY
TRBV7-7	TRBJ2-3	ASSLGPSTGATVTDTQY
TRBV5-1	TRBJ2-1	ASSLSAYNEQF
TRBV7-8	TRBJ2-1	ASSFSTTRLLAYNEQF
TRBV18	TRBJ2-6	ASSPTSSSDSGANVLT
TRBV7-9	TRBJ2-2	ASEFGELF
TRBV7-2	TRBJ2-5	ASSLDAVTQY
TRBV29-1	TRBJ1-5	SVEENSNQPQH
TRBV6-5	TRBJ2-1	ASSYYGAGGPSEQF
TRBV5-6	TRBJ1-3	ASSLLSGKTGNTIY